This passage covers 2 T cell receptor beta chains from one sample sequenced in a study of vaccination effects on CD4 cells after COVID-19. These receptors have no identified antigens. ViraFEST expansion of antigen-specific CD4+ T cells with viral peptide pools preceded sequencing. Cells that had been cultured for ten to eleven days were the source of isolated CD4+ T cells. Everyone in the study got two shots of either the BNT162b2 or mRNA-1273 vaccine. This table comes from immunoSEQ multiplex PCR, and its TCRdb copy is limited to in-frame clones, with some not included. The data contain 65,000 to 75,000 clones, 74% of them singletons. Sequenced here: CD4+ T cells from PBMCs cultured with HCoV-229E spike peptides, sampled after COVID-19 vaccination. Receptors were obtained from a human donor who received a COVID-19 vaccine.

The count of this clone is one. The chain joins TRBV7-9 to TRBJ2-5; D is tentatively TRBD1 or TRBD2 (5 bases each). The CDR3 extends over 12 amino acids. V lost 4 bases, J lost 4 bases, and 7 bases lay in between. CDR1 is SEHNR, CDR2 FQNEAQ, per germline (reference sequence). For the CDR3, the DNA is TGTGCCAGCAGCTATGGGGGAGAGACCCAGTACTTC. This encodes CASSYGGETQYF.

The gene calls are TRBV6-5 and TRBJ1-2, with D hard to call. CDR1 and CDR2 (germline): MNHEY, SVGAGI. V lost 5 bases and J lost 4, with 11 bases in between. CDR3 length equals 13 residues. CDR3 protein: CASSQEGFYGYTF. DNA for the CDR3: TGTGCCAGCAGTCAGGAAGGGTTCTATGGCTACACCTTC.